This T cell receptor beta chain originates from a study of graft-versus-host responses after intestinal transplantation. Deletions cut 1 base from V and 5 bases from J, with 15 bases between. This CDR3 has 15 residues. The germline V gene has CDR1 SGHDT and CDR2 YYEEEE. Of note for this clone: As yet, its antigen is unknown.

Measured with immunoSEQ multiplex PCR; TCRdb has only the in-frame clones, and not every one. The table lists 80,000 to 100,000 clones, roughly 90% of them singletons, with less than 0.12% in the top ten. The chain employs TRBV5-6 and TRBJ2-5; no definite D call. The sequenced sample was unstimulated CD4+ T cells sorted from spleen or lymph node cells, obtained before intestinal transplant. The receptor was isolated from a human donor who received an intestinal transplant. The CDR3 here is CASSLFELVFETQYF. CDR3 nucleotide sequence: TGTGCCAGCAGCTTGTTCGAATTAGTTTTCGAGACCCAGTACTTC.